These 2 T cell receptor beta chains share one sample of origin, sequenced in a study of T cell changes during pregnancy in multiple sclerosis. The method was immunoSEQ multiplex PCR; TCRdb's version includes in-frame clones alone and lacks a portion of them. Of 50,000 to 65,000 clones in the sample, 90% to 95% were seen once. Sequences were derived from CD4+ T cells from peripheral blood mononuclear cells, sampled in the first trimester of pregnancy. These receptors all stem from a female donor with multiple sclerosis, enrolled in a pregnancy study.

This clone occurred once. This chain links TRBV5-1 with TRBJ2-1; 12 bases map to TRBD2. The CDR3 is 16 residues long. Germline lookup yields CDR1 SGHRS and CDR2 YFSETQ. The junction had 9 bases not matched to a gene; V was cut back by 4 bases and J by 7 bases. CDR3 in amino acids: CASSTPTSGGRNEQFF. DNA for the CDR3: TGCGCCAGCAGCACGCCGACTAGCGGGGGACGGAATGAGCAGTTCTTC.

The V and J genes are TRBV5-4 and TRBJ1-2; TRBD1 might be the D (5 bases). The V and J ends lost 0 bases and 2 bases respectively, with 11 bases between them. Germline CDR1 reads SGHNT; CDR2 reads YYREEE (reference sequence). The CDR3 runs 15 residues. This CDR3 is CASSLGGGANYGYTF. DNA for the CDR3: TGTGCCAGCAGCTTGGGCGGAGGGGCAAACTATGGCTACACCTTC.